What follows is one T cell receptor (beta chain) and its context. Its antigen is still unknown. Generated by immunoSEQ multiplex PCR, the TCRdb table keeps only in-frame clones and is missing some. The profile shows 95,000 to 110,000 clones, about 93% of them singletons. The V end lost 6 bases, the J end lost 2 bases, and 13 bases lay between the germline ends. The CDR3 length is 14 residues. The germline V gene encodes CDR1 LNHDA and CDR2 SQIVND (reference sequence). The sample belongs to a study of T cell responses to AZD1222 COVID-19 vaccine. General study results and limits: Donors were chiefly white British, with a greater number of females, and clonal diversity was perhaps underestimated. Spike-wide vaccine-associated CD4 TCRs dominated at 160-218 and 743-854.

The receptor's source is an adult in good health. The J gene is TRBJ1-1, the V gene TRBV19, with D uncertain. The sequences come from peripheral blood, collected on day 0 of AZD1222 vaccination. The CDR3 DNA follows: TGTGCCAGTAGCTCGTGGGGATCCAACACTGAAGCTTTCTTT. Encoded protein: CASSSWGSNTEAFF.